These 22 T cell receptor beta chains share one sample of origin, sequenced in a study of T-cell memory formation after mild COVID-19. From the 5' RACE reads, TCRdb called clonotypes with MiXCR, one entry per CDR3 protein. The table shows about 390,000 distinct CDR3 sequences, with roughly 20% occurring only once. The specimen was PBMCs or a T cell subset sorted from them (not recorded which). The receptors were gathered from an adult woman who had mild COVID-19 (a few samples of this study predate the infection). Cell type and time point are not known.

The chain has TRBV9 and TRBJ2-3, with 7 bases matching TRBD1. CDR1 and CDR2 (germline): SGDLS, YYNGEE. V shed 0 bases, J shed 1 base, and the junction held 2 bases outside the gene matches. The CDR3 is made up of 15 amino acids. The CDR3 DNA is TGTGCCAGCAGCGTAGAAACAGGGGGCACAGATACGCAGTATTTT. Translating it yields CASSVETGGTDTQYF.

In DNA, the CDR3 is TGCAGCGCTATCTTAGGACCCACGAACACCGGGGAGCTGTTTTTT. It specifies CSAILGPTNTGELFF. This rearrangement joins TRBV29-1 to TRBJ2-2; D not resolved. The germline V and J ends were trimmed by 7 bases and 0 bases, with 15 bases remaining between them. CDR1 SQVTM and CDR2 ANQGSEA come from the germline V gene. The CDR3 runs 15 residues.

The chain links TRBV30 to TRBJ1-1; 9 bases fit TRBD1. Germline CDR1 and CDR2: GTSNPN and SVGIG (reference sequence). With 0 bases clipped from V and 1 base from J, the junction kept 3 bases outside the gene matches. The CDR3 consists of 15 residues. CDR3 amino acids: CAWSVDRGPNTEAFF. As DNA, the CDR3 is TGTGCCTGGAGTGTGGACAGGGGCCCGAACACTGAAGCTTTCTTT.

The rearrangement joins TRBV7-2 to TRBJ1-4; the D gene is possibly TRBD1 (6 bases). Germline V CDR1 and CDR2: SGHTA, FQGNSA. The V end was cut by 4 bases, the J end by 0 bases, with 33 bases between. The CDR3 covers 23 residues. CDR3: CASSSLRGGLVGRTFATNEKLFF. The CDR3 DNA reads TGTGCCAGCAGCTCCCTACGGGGGGGCCTAGTGGGCAGGACGTTTGCAACTAATGAAAAACTGTTTTTT.

V usage is TRBV5-1 and J usage is TRBJ2-2; D is possibly TRBD1 (6 bases). The CDR3 is 15 amino acids. From germline, CDR1 is SGHRS and CDR2 YFSETQ. With 0 bases removed from V and 6 bases from J, the gap between germline ends came to 12 bases. CDR3 sequence: CASSLDPGAAGELFF. The CDR3 nucleotides read TGCGCCAGCAGCTTGGATCCAGGGGCGGCCGGGGAGCTGTTTTTT.

This chain connects TRBV5-5 to TRBJ2-7; D is possibly TRBD2 (6 bases). Germline V lookup: CDR1 SGHKS, CDR2 YYEKEE (reference sequence). CDR3 length equals 15 residues. V shed 0 bases and J shed 1 base, with 11 bases lying between them. In DNA, the CDR3 is TGTGCCAGCAGCTTGGCCCCCGGGACTTCCTACGAGCAGTACTTC. Protein: CASSLAPGTSYEQYF.

The genes are TRBV7-2 and TRBJ2-3; tentative D call: TRBD2 (5 bases). The CDR3 contains 14 residues. V gave up 9 bases and J gave up 2 bases, with 15 bases separating them. CDR1 and CDR2 from the germline V gene are SGHTA and FQGNSA. The CDR3 is CASYTFGVTDTQYF. The DNA for the CDR3 is TGTGCCAGTTATACTTTCGGGGTCACAGATACGCAGTATTTT.

This clonotype showed up just a few times. The chain combines TRBV12-3 or TRBV12-4 with TRBJ2-3; D is perhaps TRBD2 (7 bases). The CDR3 covers 15 residues. V dropped 3 bases and J dropped 4 bases, with 14 bases sitting between them. CDR3 nucleotides: TGTGCCAGCAGTTTTCGACCCGGGGGGCCAGATACGCAGTATTTT. Encoded protein: CASSFRPGGPDTQYF.

This clonotype appeared many times. This chain connects TRBV29-1 to TRBJ2-1; TRBD1 matches at 9 bases. The CDR3 totals 12 residues. The germline V gene encodes CDR1 SQVTM and CDR2 ANQGSEA. Germline trimming cut 7 bases from V and 10 bases from J; bases unmatched to any gene: 8. The CDR3 reads CSAPQGAREQFF. DNA of the CDR3: TGCAGCGCCCCACAGGGGGCACGCGAGCAGTTCTTC.

The V gene is TRBV24-1, the J gene TRBJ1-5, with D uncertain. Trimming pared 2 bases from V and 3 bases from J, leaving 10 bases between. Germline V CDR1 and CDR2: KGHDR, SFDVKD. CDR3 length: 15 residues. Here the CDR3 reads CATSDSRPNNQPQHF. The CDR3 nucleotides read TGTGCCACCAGTGATTCTAGGCCGAACAATCAGCCCCAGCATTTT.

This clonotype appeared once. The rearrangement joins TRBV7-2 to TRBJ2-6; TRBD1 matches 8 bases. Trimming at V came to 5 bases and at J to 2 bases, leaving 5 bases not matched to a gene. CDR3 length equals 16 residues. Germline loops: CDR1 SGHTA, CDR2 FQGNSA. CDR3 amino acids: CASSLGQAAGANVLTF. The CDR3 DNA reads TGTGCCAGCAGCCTGGGACAGGCGGCTGGGGCCAACGTCCTGACTTTC.

This clonotype was observed a few times. The rearrangement uses TRBV13 and TRBJ2-7, with 7 bases identical to TRBD1. The junction had 12 bases not matched to a gene; V was cut back by 6 bases and J by 7 bases. The CDR3 spans 14 residues. Germline V CDR1 and CDR2: PRHDT, FYEKMQ (reference sequence). In DNA, the CDR3 is TGTGCCAGCAGACCTGACAGGGCGGTACGGGAGCAGTACTTC. It codes for CASRPDRAVREQYF. Full variable domain (missing parts from reference TRBV13 and TRBJ2-7): AAGVIQSPRHLIKEKRETATLKCYPIPRHDTVYWYQQGPGQDPQFLISFYEKMQSDKGSIPDRFSAQQFSDYHSELNMSSLELGDSALYFCASRPDRAVREQYFGPGTRLTVT.

This clonotype was seen many times. This sequence joins TRBV12-3 or TRBV12-4 and TRBJ2-3; 9 bases are a match to TRBD2. V trimming: 5 bases; J trimming: 15 bases; junction bases outside the gene matches: 9. The CDR3 is 12 residues long. CDR3 protein: CASSRLAGRQYF. As DNA, the CDR3 is TGTGCCAGCAGTCGTCTAGCGGGGAGACAATATTTT.

The CDR3 reads CASKTGPNEKLFF. CDR3 DNA sequence: TGTGCCAGCAAAACAGGGCCTAATGAAAAACTGTTTTTT. The chain links TRBV6-1 to TRBJ1-4, with TRBD1 as a possible D gene (6 bases). CDR1 and CDR2 from the germline V gene are MNHNS and SASEGT. The CDR3 extends over 13 amino acids. The germline V and J ends were trimmed by 7 bases and 3 bases, with 9 bases remaining between them.

This clonotype has just a few counts. The chain links TRBV5-1 to TRBJ2-5; TRBD1 matches at 7 bases. The germline V gene has CDR1 SGHRS and CDR2 YFSETQ. The CDR3 is made up of 16 amino acids. The V gene end was trimmed by 0 bases and the J gene end by 1 base; junction bases not matched to a gene: 6. CDR3: CASSLVGQTPQETQYF. The CDR3 DNA sequence: TGCGCCAGCAGCTTGGTGGGACAGACACCCCAAGAGACCCAGTACTTC.

The sample holds a few counts of this clonotype. This rearrangement joins TRBV6-1 to TRBJ1-2; D gene uncertain. Germline V gene lookup returns CDR1 MNHNS and CDR2 SASEGT. V lost 5 bases to trimming and J lost 2 bases, with 9 bases between them. The length of the CDR3 is 13 residues. Here the CDR3 DNA reads TGTGCCAGCAGTTCAGTGTACAACTATGGCTACACCTTC. This sequence encodes CASSSVYNYGYTF.

This chain joins TRBV7-6 and TRBJ2-1, with 9 bases identical to TRBD2. The junction had 4 bases not matched to a gene; V was cut back by 3 bases and J by 10 bases. CDR1 and CDR2 (germline): SGHVS, FNYEAQ. The CDR3 has 13 residues. The CDR3 DNA reads TGTGCCAGCAGCTTTGGACTAGCGAACGAGCAGTTCTTC. It yields the protein CASSFGLANEQFF.

The sample holds a few counts of this clonotype. The rearrangement joins TRBV12-3 or TRBV12-4 to TRBJ1-1, with 7 bases identical to TRBD1. The trim removed 6 bases at V and 0 bases at J, leaving 4 bases unmatched. CDR3 length: 14 amino acids. In nucleotides, the CDR3 is TGTGCCAGCAGGTCAGGGGGTATGAACACTGAAGCTTTCTTT. This translates into CASRSGGMNTEAFF.

The rearrangement uses TRBV9 and TRBJ2-7, with 9 bases lining up with TRBD2. This CDR3 is 16 amino acids long. Trimming cost V 2 bases and J 6 bases; bases outside gene matches: 12. CDR1 and CDR2 from the germline V gene are SGDLS and YYNGEE. The CDR3 bases are TGTGCCAGCAGCGTGGGATTAGCGGGAGAAGGACGCGAGCAGTACTTC. Protein sequence: CASSVGLAGEGREQYF. Full variable domain (remainder filled in from reference TRBV9 and TRBJ2-7): DSGVTQTPKHLITATGQRVTLRCSPRSGDLSVYWYQQSLDQGLQFLIQYYNGEERAKGNILERFSAQQFPDLHSELNLSSLELGDSALYFCASSVGLAGEGREQYFGPGTRLTVT.

The chain has TRBV5-1 and TRBJ1-1; maybe TRBD1 (5 bases). Germline CDR1 SGHRS, CDR2 YFSETQ. The V and J ends lost 5 bases and 1 base respectively, with 12 bases between them. CDR3 length: 14 amino acids. The CDR3 loop reads CASRSRGPNTEAFF. The CDR3, as DNA: TGCGCCAGCAGGTCTAGGGGTCCGAACACTGAAGCTTTCTTT.

This clonotype came up a few times. The chain uses TRBV30 and TRBJ1-6; D unresolved. The CDR3 consists of 13 residues. The V end lost 2 bases, the J end lost 4 bases, and 6 bases lay between the germline ends. Germline V gives CDR1 GTSNPN, CDR2 SVGIG (reference sequence). CDR3 sequence: CAWSLEYNSPLHF. The CDR3 DNA follows: TGTGCCTGGAGTCTAGAGTATAATTCACCCCTCCACTTT.

The chain joins TRBV12-3 or TRBV12-4 to TRBJ2-7; 10 nucleotides align to TRBD1. The CDR3 contains 17 residues. V shed 1 base, J shed 2 bases, and the junction held 8 bases outside the gene matches. CDR3 sequence: CASSLDSGGQGTYEQYF. In nucleotides, the CDR3 is TGTGCCAGCAGTTTAGATAGTGGGGGACAGGGGACCTACGAGCAGTACTTC.